This record covers a single TCR beta chain. Trimming cost V 1 base and J 4 bases, with 10 bases left between them. In germline, CDR1 is LNHDA, CDR2 SQIVND (reference sequence). The CDR3 is 14 amino acids. These data come from a study of T cell changes during pregnancy in multiple sclerosis. The table came from immunoSEQ multiplex PCR; TCRdb's copy has only in-frame clones and leaves some out. The sample gives some 100,000 clones, more than 80% of which show up once; 1% to 1.5% is in the top ten. This receptor was taken from a female donor with multiple sclerosis, enrolled in a pregnancy study. Sequencing was performed on peripheral blood, taken in the second trimester of pregnancy. This chain links TRBV19 with TRBJ1-2; D is unclear. The chain's CDR3 is CASSIGAGGYGYTF. The CDR3 DNA reads as TGTGCCAGTAGTATAGGTGCGGGAGGCTATGGCTACACCTTC.